Shown below are 6 T cell receptor beta chains from a single sample sequenced in a study of T cells in Graves' hyperthyroidism and ophthalmopathy. RNA transcripts were the template for amplifying TCR beta CDR3 regions. Using the HTBI primer set, a first-round RT-PCR was run on the TCR CDR3. One entry per CDR3 protein results from TCRdb running MiXCR on the multiplex PCR reads. The sample gives under 250,000 distinct CDR3 sequences, approximately 25% of which show up once; roughly 40% is in the top ten. The sequenced material came from blood. The source of these receptors is a woman aged 40 to 49 with Graves' ophthalmopathy.

The V and J genes are TRBV29-1 and TRBJ1-1; 8 bases fit TRBD1. Trimming cost V 4 bases and J 4 bases; bases outside gene matches: 8. This CDR3 is 14 amino acids long. CDR1 is SQVTM, CDR2 ANQGSEA, per germline. CDR3 sequence: CSVAGQGLGTEAFF. For the CDR3, the DNA is TGCAGCGTTGCAGGACAGGGCTTGGGCACTGAAGCTTTCTTT.

This clonotype was seen many times. The V and J genes are TRBV2 and TRBJ2-4; possible D gene TRBD2, 5 bases. This CDR3 has 12 amino acids. In germline, CDR1 is SNHLY, CDR2 FYNNEI. Trimming left V 6 bases short and J 8 bases short, with 11 bases between. The CDR3 DNA reads TGTGCCAGCAGGAGGGAAGGGCACATTCAGTACTTC. The encoded protein is CASRREGHIQYF.

This clonotype was counted many times. This chain joins TRBV2 and TRBJ1-2; the D is unclear. This CDR3 contains 11 residues. Germline V gene sequence: CDR1 SNHLY, CDR2 FYNNEI. V lost 3 bases to trimming and J lost 1 base, with 0 bases between them. CDR3 amino acids: CASSDNYGYTF. The CDR3 DNA reads TGTGCCAGCAGTGATAACTATGGCTACACCTTC.

The chain links TRBV27 to TRBJ2-7; tentatively, D is TRBD2 (6 bases). The CDR3 loop spans 16 amino acids. Per germline, CDR1 MNHEY and CDR2 SMNVEV (reference sequence). V was clipped by 0 bases and J by 2 bases, with 14 bases between them. The CDR3 spells CASSLSAGTGAYEQYF. The CDR3 nucleotides are TGTGCCAGCAGTTTATCGGCGGGGACTGGGGCCTACGAGCAGTACTTC.

This clonotype was detected ten times or more. V usage is TRBV9 and J usage is TRBJ2-2, with 12 bases identical to TRBD2. Germline values: CDR1 SGDLS, CDR2 YYNGEE. The CDR3 is 17 amino acids. J gave up 6 bases and V 5 bases, and 11 bases lay outside the gene matches. DNA of the CDR3: TGTGCCAGCAGTGGGGCACTAGCGGGAGGATCTGCCGGGGAGCTGTTTTTT. It specifies CASSGALAGGSAGELFF.

This clonotype has ten or more counts. For the CDR3, the DNA is TGTGCCATCAGTGAGTCCCCGGGACAGAGCTCCTACGAGCAGTACTTC. Translating gives CAISESPGQSSYEQYF. The J gene is TRBJ2-7, the V gene TRBV10-3; 7 positions agree with TRBD1. CDR1 is ENHRY, CDR2 SYGVKD, per germline. The CDR3 is made up of 16 amino acids. With 0 bases clipped from V and 0 bases from J, the junction kept 5 bases outside the gene matches.